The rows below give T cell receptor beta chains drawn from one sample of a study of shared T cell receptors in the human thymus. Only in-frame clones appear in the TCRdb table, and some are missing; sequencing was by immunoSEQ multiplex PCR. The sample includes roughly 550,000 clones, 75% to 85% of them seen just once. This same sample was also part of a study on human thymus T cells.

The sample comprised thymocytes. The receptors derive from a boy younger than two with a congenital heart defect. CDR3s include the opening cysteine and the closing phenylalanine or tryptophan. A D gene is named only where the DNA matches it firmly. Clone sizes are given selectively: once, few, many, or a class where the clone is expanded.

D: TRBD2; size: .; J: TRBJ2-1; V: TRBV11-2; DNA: TGTGCCAGCAGATCTAGCGGCTACAATGAGCAGTTCTTC; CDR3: CASRSSGYNEQFF
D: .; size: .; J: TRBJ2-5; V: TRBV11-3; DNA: TGTGCCAGCAGCTTAGTCGGCAGGCCCCAGGAGACCCAGTACTTC; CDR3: CASSLVGRPQETQYF
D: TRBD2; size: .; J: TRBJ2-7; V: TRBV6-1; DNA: TGTGCCAGCAGTGCCTCGCGGGGGTGCGGGAGCGACTACGAGCAGTACTTC; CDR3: CASSASRGCGSDYEQYF
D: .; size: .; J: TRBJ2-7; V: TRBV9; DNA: TGTGCCAGCAGCGGGACTAACTACGAGCAGTACTTC; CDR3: CASSGTNYEQYF
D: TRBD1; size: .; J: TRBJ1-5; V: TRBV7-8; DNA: TGTGCCAGCAGCTCTTCACATGTCCGGGACAGGGGGCCGAGCAATCAGCCCCAGCATTTT; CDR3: CASSSSHVRDRGPSNQPQHF
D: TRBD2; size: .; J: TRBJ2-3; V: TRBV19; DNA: TGTGCCAGTAGTCCTAGCGGGGGGTCGGATACGCAGTATTTT; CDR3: CASSPSGGSDTQYF
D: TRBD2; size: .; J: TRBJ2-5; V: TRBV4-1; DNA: TGCGCCAGCAGCCAAGAACCCCCCGCTAGCGGGGGCTCGGGGACCCAGTACTTC; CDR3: CASSQEPPASGGSGTQYF
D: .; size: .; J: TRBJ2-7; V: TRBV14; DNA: TGTGCCAGCAGCCTCCTCGAGTACTCCTACGAGCAGTACTTC; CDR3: CASSLLEYSYEQYF
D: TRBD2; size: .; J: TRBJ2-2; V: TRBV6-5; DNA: TGTGCCAGCAGCCGAAGCGGGAGTCCCGGGGAGCTGTTTTTT; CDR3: CASSRSGSPGELFF
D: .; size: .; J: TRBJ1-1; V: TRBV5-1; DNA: TGCGCCAGCAACGTCAAGGTAGGGGGACACCTTATGAACACTGAAGCTTTCTTT; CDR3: CASNVKVGGHLMNTEAFF
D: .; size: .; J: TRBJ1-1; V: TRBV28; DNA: TGTGCCAGCAGCCGCGGGGTTGAAGCTTTCTTT; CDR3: CASSRGVEAFF
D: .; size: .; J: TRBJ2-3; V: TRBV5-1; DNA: TGCGCCAGCAGCCCCAACGCCGAGGGAGACACATCAGATACGCAGTATTTT; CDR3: CASSPNAEGDTSDTQYF
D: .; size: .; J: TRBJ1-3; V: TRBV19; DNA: TGTGCCAGTAGTATAGGAGGGTCTGGAAACACCATATATTTT; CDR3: CASSIGGSGNTIYF
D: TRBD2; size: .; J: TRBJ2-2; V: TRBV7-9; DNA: TGTGCCAGCAGCCCTACTAGCGGGAACACCGGGGAGCTGTTTTTT; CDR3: CASSPTSGNTGELFF
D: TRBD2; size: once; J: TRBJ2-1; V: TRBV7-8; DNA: TGTGCCAGCAGCTCGGCCGGGACTAGCGGCTACAATGAGCAGTTCTTC; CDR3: CASSSAGTSGYNEQFF
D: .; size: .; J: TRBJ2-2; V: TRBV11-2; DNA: TGTGCCAGCAGCTCTCCGGGACAAGGGAACACCGGGGAGCTGTTTTTT; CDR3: CASSSPGQGNTGELFF
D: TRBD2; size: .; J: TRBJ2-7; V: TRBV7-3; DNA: TGTGCCAGCAGGTGTTGGGGGGGTTTGCTCGAGCAGTACTTC; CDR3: CASRCWGGLLEQYF
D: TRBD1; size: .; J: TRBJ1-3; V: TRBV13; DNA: TGTGCCAGCAGCATCTTCCGTCAGGGGGCTGGGGGAAACACCATATATTTT; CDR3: CASSIFRQGAGGNTIYF
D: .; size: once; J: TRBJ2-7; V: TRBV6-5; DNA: TGTGCCAGCAGCTCCAGGTCACCTTACGAGCAGTACTTC; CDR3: CASSSRSPYEQYF
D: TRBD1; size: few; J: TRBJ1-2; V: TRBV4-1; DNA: TGCGCCAGCAGCCTGGGACAGGGGGCGAATGGCTACACCTTC; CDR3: CASSLGQGANGYTF
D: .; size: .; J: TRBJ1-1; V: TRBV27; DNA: TGTGCCATGTACACAAAAACAAAAGCAGGGGTCACTGAAGCTTTCTTT; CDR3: CAMYTKTKAGVTEAFF
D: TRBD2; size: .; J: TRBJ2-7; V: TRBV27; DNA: TGTGCCAGCAGAATAGCGGGGCCGGGGGAGCAGTACTTC; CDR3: CASRIAGPGEQYF
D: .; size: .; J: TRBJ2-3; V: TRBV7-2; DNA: TGTGCCAGCAGCGTGTCCCGGGATTTCAGCACAGATACGCAGTATTTT; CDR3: CASSVSRDFSTDTQYF
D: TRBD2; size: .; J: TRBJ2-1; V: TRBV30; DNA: TGTGCCTGGAGCACCTGGGGTAGCGGGATCTTAGAGCAGTTCTTC; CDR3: CAWSTWGSGILEQFF
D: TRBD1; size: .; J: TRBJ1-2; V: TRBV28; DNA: TGTGCCAGCAGAAAAGCCCGGGACAGGGACTACTATGGCTACACCTTC; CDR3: CASRKARDRDYYGYTF
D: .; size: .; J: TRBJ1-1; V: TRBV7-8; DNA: TGTGCCAGCAGCTCCAGGGACACCAACACTGAAGCTTTCTTT; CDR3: CASSSRDTNTEAFF
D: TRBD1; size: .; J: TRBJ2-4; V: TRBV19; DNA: TGTGCCAGTATTCCGGGACAGAAAAACATTCAGTACTTC; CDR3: CASIPGQKNIQYF
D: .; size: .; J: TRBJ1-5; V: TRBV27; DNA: TGTGCCAGCAGTTTGAACCGGGAGGGAGGAAGGCAGCCCCAGCATTTT; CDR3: CASSLNREGGRQPQHF
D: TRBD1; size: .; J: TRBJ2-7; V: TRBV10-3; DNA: TGTGCCATCAGTGAGTCCGGAACAGGGGTGAACGAGCAGTACTTC; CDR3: CAISESGTGVNEQYF
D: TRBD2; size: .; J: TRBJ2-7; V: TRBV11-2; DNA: TGTGCCAGCAGCTCGTTCCACCTAGCGGGAGCAGACGAGCAGTACTTC; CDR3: CASSSFHLAGADEQYF
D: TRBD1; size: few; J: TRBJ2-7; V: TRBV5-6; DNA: TGTGCCAGCAGCTTCCGGGACAGGGCCTCCTACGAGCAGTACTTC; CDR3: CASSFRDRASYEQYF